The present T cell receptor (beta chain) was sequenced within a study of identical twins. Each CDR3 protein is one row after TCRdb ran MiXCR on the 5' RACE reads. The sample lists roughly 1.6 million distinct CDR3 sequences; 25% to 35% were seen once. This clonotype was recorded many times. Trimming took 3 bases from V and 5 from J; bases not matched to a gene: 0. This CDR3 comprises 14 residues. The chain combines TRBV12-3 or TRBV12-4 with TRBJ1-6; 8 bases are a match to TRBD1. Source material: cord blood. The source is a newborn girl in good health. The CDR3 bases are TGTGCCAGCAGTTTCAGGGGGCATAATTCACCCCTCCACTTT. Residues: CASSFRGHNSPLHF.